The 32 T cell receptor beta chains given below trace back to one sample, sequenced in a study of vaccination and CD4 T cells after COVID-19. Once obtained from cultured CD4+ T cells, the DNA was sequenced using the Oncomine TCR Beta short-read assay. Each CDR3 protein is one row after TCRdb ran MiXCR on the PCR reads. The table lists roughly 16,000 distinct CDR3 sequences, about 40% of them singletons. Treatment reported: approximately 11-day PBMC culture with coronavirus spike peptide pools or control peptides (ViraFEST assay). Their specific antigens are unknown. Source material: CD4+ T cells from blood, cultured in vitro. These receptors all stem from a human donor who had recovered from COVID-19.

This chain links TRBV29-1 with TRBJ2-7; TRBD1 is a possible D gene (6 bases). There are 14 residues in the CDR3. Germline loops: CDR1 SQVTM, CDR2 ANQGSEA. The germline V and J ends were trimmed by 6 bases and 1 base, with 16 bases remaining between them. The CDR3 reads CSVMHQQGSYEQYF. The CDR3 DNA reads as TGCAGCGTAATGCACCAACAGGGTTCCTACGAGCAGTACTTC.

The V and J genes are TRBV6-4 and TRBJ2-2; 7 positions match TRBD2. V was clipped by 2 bases and J by 6 bases; unmatched bases: 9. Germline V lookup: CDR1 MRHNA, CDR2 SNTAGT. The CDR3 contains 16 residues. The DNA for the CDR3 is TGTGCCAGCAGTGACACCCCAAGCGGGGACCCCGGGGAGCTGTTTTTT. Translating it yields CASSDTPSGDPGELFF.

This chain connects TRBV20-1 to TRBJ2-5; D unclear. With 7 bases removed from V and 5 bases from J, the gap between germline ends came to 20 bases. CDR1 is DFQATT, CDR2 SNEGSKA, per germline (reference sequence). The CDR3 is 14 residues long. The CDR3 loop reads CSGRLPRAVETQYF. In nucleotides, the CDR3 is TGCAGTGGAAGGCTTCCTCGGGCGGTGGAGACCCAGTACTTC.

The chain uses TRBV7-9 and TRBJ2-7, with 10 bases aligning to TRBD1. Germline assignment: CDR1 SEHNR and CDR2 FQNEAQ (reference sequence). The J segment lost 4 bases and the V segment lost 3 bases, leaving 21 bases of the junction unmatched. The CDR3 extends over 20 amino acids. The CDR3 region is CASSLTGTGVPLRGTYEQYF. The CDR3 DNA reads TGTGCCAGCAGCTTGACCGGGACAGGGGTTCCGTTAAGGGGGACTTACGAGCAGTACTTC.

This chain uses TRBV6-1 with TRBJ2-1; 7 bases are shared with TRBD2. V shed 10 bases and J 7 bases; nucleotides not matched to a gene: 4. The CDR3 spans 11 residues. Germline loops: CDR1 MNHNS, CDR2 SASEGT. The CDR3 is CATGRGNEQFF. The CDR3 region has the DNA TGTGCCACAGGGAGGGGTAATGAGCAGTTCTTC.

Only a few counts were recorded for this clonotype. The V call is TRBV2, the J call TRBJ2-5, with D uncertain. Germline V lookup: CDR1 SNHLY, CDR2 FYNNEI. V lost 5 bases and J 2 bases, leaving 9 bases between the germline ends. The CDR3 consists of 13 residues. CDR3 sequence reads: CASSSDGQETQYF. The DNA for the CDR3 is TGTGCCAGCAGTTCGGACGGGCAAGAGACCCAGTACTTC.

The rearrangement joins TRBV20-1 to TRBJ2-3; possible D gene TRBD2, 6 bases. Germline CDR1 is DFQATT and CDR2 is SNEGSKA (reference sequence). CDR3 size: 13 residues. With 5 bases removed from V and 8 bases from J, the gap between germline ends came to 17 bases. The CDR3: CSALKVTGATQYF. DNA of the CDR3: TGCAGTGCTCTCAAGGTGACGGGAGCTACGCAGTATTTT.

CDR3 in DNA: TGTGCCAGCAACCCAGAAGGCTACGAGCAGTACTTC. Amino acids: CASNPEGYEQYF. The chain recombines TRBV2 with TRBJ2-7; D remains ambiguous. Per germline, CDR1 SNHLY and CDR2 FYNNEI. V lost 7 bases to trimming and J lost 3 bases, with 10 bases between them. This CDR3 contains 12 residues.

This clonotype was counted only a few times. CDR3 in amino acids: CASRVSGTMYEQYF. The CDR3 nucleotides read TGTGCCAGCAGGGTAAGCGGGACGATGTACGAGCAGTACTTC. The chain links TRBV6-1 to TRBJ2-7; TRBD2 aligns across 7 bases. The germline V gene encodes CDR1 MNHNS and CDR2 SASEGT. CDR3 length: 14 residues. V was clipped by 6 bases and J by 4 bases; unmatched bases: 9.

This clonotype has a handful of counts. The chain couples TRBV2 to TRBJ2-3; D call uncertain. This CDR3 is built from 11 residues. Germline loops: CDR1 SNHLY, CDR2 FYNNEI. V was cut by 4 bases and J by 7 bases, with 6 bases left in between. CDR3 DNA sequence: TGTGCCAGCAGTGCTGGCTATACGCAGTATTTT. Translating gives CASSAGYTQYF. The variable domain in full, with the rest retrieved from reference TRBV2 and TRBJ2-3, is EPEVTQTPSHQVTQMGQEVILRCVPISNHLYFYWYRQILGQKVEFLVSFYNNEISEKSEIFDDQFSVERPDGSNFTLKIRSTKLEDSAMYFCASSAGYTQYFGPGTRLTVL.

This chain connects TRBV21-1 to TRBJ2-2. TRBV21-1 is described as a pseudogene. This CDR3 has 14 amino acids. The CDR3 bases are TGTGCCAGCAGCAAAGGACAGAACACCGGGGAGCTGTTTTTT. Translation gives CASSKGQNTGELFF.

The V call is TRBV6-2 or TRBV6-3, the J call TRBJ2-7; D may be TRBD1 or TRBD2 (5 bases each). This CDR3 is 19 amino acids long. Germline V lookup: CDR1 MNHEY, CDR2 SVGEGT. The V end lost 9 bases, the J end lost 1 base, and 31 bases lay between the germline ends. The CDR3 reads CASGRSSLKPGRASYEQYF. In DNA, the CDR3 is TGTGCCAGTGGCCGCTCGAGCCTAAAGCCGGGACGGGCATCCTACGAGCAGTACTTC.

V and J are TRBV7-8 and TRBJ1-1; tentatively, D is TRBD1 (5 bases). This CDR3 is built from 19 residues. CDR1 and CDR2 from the germline V gene are SGHVS and FQNEAQ. V was pared by 5 bases and J by 0 bases, with 25 bases between. CDR3 amino acids: CASSPYRGSYPLLNTEAFF. As DNA, the CDR3 is TGTGCCAGCAGCCCGTACCGGGGCAGCTACCCTCTTCTGAACACTGAAGCTTTCTTT.

V and J are TRBV10-3 and TRBJ2-1; 12 nucleotides agree with TRBD2. V lost 0 bases to trimming and J lost 9 bases; unmatched junction nucleotides: 3. Per germline, CDR1 ENHRY and CDR2 SYGVKD. The CDR3 is made up of 15 amino acids. Here the CDR3 reads CAISESTSGSGEQFF. CDR3 DNA: TGTGCCATCAGTGAGTCGACTAGCGGGAGTGGTGAGCAGTTCTTC.

The chain is built from TRBV20-1 and TRBJ1-4, with D hard to call. The CDR3 sequence is 14 residues long. Germline V gene lookup returns CDR1 DFQATT and CDR2 SNEGSKA (reference sequence). V was trimmed by 3 bases and J by 0 bases, leaving 8 bases between them. The DNA for the CDR3 is TGCAGTGCTAGTTCGGCAGCAACTAATGAAAAACTGTTTTTT. This codes for CSASSAATNEKLFF.

The chain links TRBV7-9 to TRBJ2-2; 14 bases are shared with TRBD2. Trimming removed 6 bases from V and 7 bases from J; junction bases left unmatched: 7. The length of the CDR3 is 16 residues. Germline CDR1 is SEHNR and CDR2 is FQNEAQ (reference sequence). The chain's CDR3 is CASSRTSGRSIGELFF. The CDR3 bases are TGTGCCAGCAGTCGGACTAGCGGGAGGTCCATCGGGGAGCTGTTTTTT. The full variable domain, with the rest looked up from reference TRBV7-9 and TRBJ2-2, is DTGVSQNPRHKITKRGQNVTFRCDPISEHNRLYWYRQTLGQGPEFLTYFQNEAQLEKSRLLSDRFSAERPKGSFSTLEIQRTEQGDSAMYLCASSRTSGRSIGELFFGEGSRLTVL.

This clonotype was picked up a small number of times. This chain joins TRBV2 and TRBJ1-2; D is ambiguous. This CDR3 contains 11 residues. Deletions cut 5 bases from V and 3 bases from J, with 4 bases between. CDR1 is SNHLY, CDR2 FYNNEI, per germline. The chain's CDR3 is CASSMDYGYTF. CDR3 DNA sequence: TGTGCCAGCAGTATGGACTATGGCTACACCTTC.

The chain carries TRBV7-9 and TRBJ2-5, with 11 bases fitting TRBD2. Germline trimming cut 3 bases from V and 5 bases from J; bases unmatched to any gene: 5. CDR3 size: 15 residues. Looked up from germline, CDR1 is SEHNR and CDR2 is FQNEAQ (reference sequence). The CDR3 sequence is CASSLVLAGVETQYF. The CDR3 DNA follows: TGTGCCAGCAGCTTGGTACTAGCGGGAGTGGAGACCCAGTACTTC.

The J gene is TRBJ1-5, the V gene TRBV28, with D hard to call. The CDR3 loop spans 13 amino acids. Trimming removed 5 bases from V and 4 bases from J, with 9 bases in between. CDR1 and CDR2 from the germline V gene are MDHEN and SYDVKM. The CDR3 coding sequence is TGTGCCAGCAGTACTACTGTGAATCAGCCCCAGCATTTT. This encodes CASSTTVNQPQHF.

This clonotype was recorded a few times. The chain couples TRBV7-6 to TRBJ2-5, with 7 nucleotides matching TRBD2. The CDR3 consists of 16 residues. With V trimmed by 1 base and J by 5 bases, 10 bases remained unmatched. Germline V gene lookup returns CDR1 SGHVS and CDR2 FNYEAQ. DNA of the CDR3: TGTGCCAGCAGCTTAGACTTTGGCAGGGAGGGTGAGACCCAGTACTTC. It specifies CASSLDFGREGETQYF. Full variable domain (outside the CDR3, taken from reference TRBV7-6 and TRBJ2-5): GAGVSQSPRYKVTKRGQDVALRCDPISGHVSLYWYRQALGQGPEFLTYFNYEAQQDKSGLPNDRFSAERPEGSISTLTIQRTEQRDSAMYRCASSLDFGREGETQYFGPGTRLLVL.

A few counts support this clonotype. V and J are TRBV6-5 and TRBJ2-5; unclear D gene. Germline lookup yields CDR1 MNHEY and CDR2 SVGAGI. Trimming took 2 bases from V and 2 from J, leaving 3 bases between them. The CDR3 is made up of 12 amino acids. CDR3 residues: CASSYAQETQYF. In DNA, the CDR3 is TGTGCCAGCAGTTACGCGCAAGAGACCCAGTACTTC.

The V gene is TRBV20-1, the J gene TRBJ1-2; TRBD1 is a possible D gene (6 bases). V was clipped by 2 bases and J by 4 bases, with 8 bases between them. The germline gives CDR1 DFQATT, CDR2 SNEGSKA (reference sequence). CDR3 length: 12 amino acids. CDR3 amino acids: CSARKGGYGYTF. CDR3 bases: TGCAGTGCTAGAAAGGGGGGCTATGGCTACACCTTC.

The CDR3 loop reads CSTNRANVLTF. The CDR3 bases are TGCAGTACCAACAGGGCCAACGTCCTGACTTTC. This chain links TRBV20-1 with TRBJ2-6; no definite D call. This CDR3 has 11 residues. Germline V gene lookup returns CDR1 DFQATT and CDR2 SNEGSKA (reference sequence). V was clipped by 8 bases and J by 5 bases, with 7 bases between them.

This rearrangement joins TRBV18 to TRBJ2-3; 10 bases map to TRBD2. The CDR3 is 15 residues long. Trimming at V came to 6 bases and at J to 4 bases, leaving 7 bases not matched to a gene. The germline V gene encodes CDR1 KGHSH and CDR2 LQKENI. The CDR3, as DNA: TGTGCCAGCTCCCCTGGGACTAGCGCCGCAGATACGCAGTATTTT. Translated: CASSPGTSAADTQYF.

The chain uses TRBV20-1 and TRBJ2-1; possible D gene TRBD1, 5 bases. Germline V gives CDR1 DFQATT, CDR2 SNEGSKA (reference sequence). The CDR3 is 12 amino acids. The ends were cut back, 4 bases at V and 4 bases at J, with 8 bases in the middle. CDR3 nucleotide sequence: TGCAGTGCTACCAGACAGTACAATGAGCAGTTCTTC. Residues: CSATRQYNEQFF.

This clonotype was seen once. V usage is TRBV7-2 and J usage is TRBJ2-3; a weak D match, TRBD1 (5 bases). The V gene lost 0 bases and the J gene lost 5 bases, with 18 bases spanning the gap. Germline V lookup: CDR1 SGHTA, CDR2 FQGNSA. The CDR3 loop spans 17 amino acids. In nucleotides, the CDR3 is TGTGCCAGCAGCTTAGCGCAGGGCCGGTCGATGAGAGATACGCAGTATTTT. It codes for CASSLAQGRSMRDTQYF.

V usage is TRBV9 and J usage is TRBJ2-2, with D unclear. CDR1 and CDR2 from the germline V gene are SGDLS and YYNGEE. Trimming stripped 4 bases from V and 4 bases from J, with 14 bases between. CDR3 length: 15 residues. For the CDR3, the DNA is TGTGCCAGCAGCTCCGCCCCTAAGGCCACCGGGGAGCTGTTTTTT. It codes for CASSSAPKATGELFF.

CDR3 protein: CSSWGGISRHPEAFF. In DNA, the CDR3 is TGCAGCTCTTGGGGGGGGATCTCGCGTCATCCTGAAGCTTTCTTT. The V call is TRBV29-1, the J call TRBJ1-1; perhaps TRBD1 as D (5 bases). Germline values: CDR1 SQVTM, CDR2 ANQGSEA. V shed 8 bases and J shed 6 bases, with 25 bases lying between them. The CDR3 is 15 amino acids.

The rearrangement links TRBV29-1 to TRBJ2-7; tentatively, D is TRBD1 or TRBD2 (7 bases each). Germline CDR1 reads SQVTM; CDR2 reads ANQGSEA. This CDR3 has 13 residues. V was trimmed by 6 bases and J by 3 bases, leaving 15 bases between them. The CDR3 loop reads CSVRQGGVYEQYF. CDR3 DNA: TGCAGCGTCCGACAGGGAGGGGTCTACGAGCAGTACTTC.

Judged by abundance, this clonotype is medium-sized. The V call is TRBV7-2, the J call TRBJ1-5; TRBD1 might be the D (5 bases). Trimming removed 5 bases from V and 7 bases from J, with 12 bases in between. In germline, CDR1 is SGHTA, CDR2 FQGNSA. The length of the CDR3 is 13 residues. In nucleotides, the CDR3 is TGTGCCAGCAGCCCAAATAGGGACCAGCCCCAGCATTTT. This translates into CASSPNRDQPQHF.

This sequence joins TRBV30 and TRBJ2-7; perhaps TRBD1 as D (6 bases). The ends were cut back, 2 bases at V and 5 bases at J, with 13 bases in the middle. The CDR3 is made up of 13 amino acids. Germline CDR1 and CDR2: GTSNPN and SVGIG (reference sequence). The CDR3 coding sequence is TGTGCCTGGAGTATCTCAGGGGTCCACGAGCAGTACTTC. It encodes CAWSISGVHEQYF.

A remark on this clonotype: The conserved final phenylalanine or tryptophan is absent from the CDR3, which likely points to a read error. J is TRBJ1-1 and V is TRBV6-4; 11 bases are a match to TRBD1. The CDR3 is 14 residues long. Trimming took 6 bases from V and 4 from J; bases not matched to a gene: 4. Germline CDR1 is MRHNA and CDR2 is SNTAGT. The CDR3 DNA reads as TGTGCCAGCAGCCCCGGACAGGGGGCCACTGAAGCTTTCTCT. It specifies CASSPGQGATEAFS.